This TCR beta chain originates from a study of regulatory T cells in long-lasting Graves disease. Across the whole study: The study enrolled newly diagnosed Graves' patients on antithyroid drugs under 3 months.

As to time point: newly diagnosed GD, antithyroid drugs for less than 3 months. There was RNA extracted from PBMCs, and the TCR library was made from it. V was clipped by 0 bases and J by 6 bases, with 10 bases between them. Germline V gene lookup returns CDR1 SGDLS and CDR2 YYNGEE. This CDR3 contains 13 residues. TCR beta libraries were built with iRepertoire HTBI primers and Arm-PCR of CDR3 regions. A single record per CDR3 protein comes from TCRdb applying MiXCR to the multiplex PCR reads. The sample lists about 300,000 distinct CDR3 sequences, 18% occurring once. The chain couples TRBV9 to TRBJ2-7, with TRBD1 as a possible D gene (6 bases). The sequences come from peripheral blood mononuclear cells (PBMCs), collected at new diagnosis, from a patient treated with antithyroid drugs. This receptor was obtained from a female donor with Graves disease. CDR3 amino acids: CASSVDRVGEQYF. In DNA, the CDR3 is TGTGCCAGCAGCGTAGACAGGGTGGGCGAGCAGTACTTC.